This T cell receptor beta chain was sequenced during a study of early T cells in non-severe SARS-CoV-2 infection (dated by TCRdb to the early 2020s). For the study in its entirety: Because TCR sequencing was done on bulk RNA from unsorted whole blood, the alpha and beta chains could not be paired.

This was a case-control study nested in a cohort of healthcare workers in London, UK, who had nasopharyngeal swab PCR tests and blood samples taken every week. Healthcare workers were recruited between 23 and 31 March 2020, during the week of the UK lockdown, and were followed weekly for up to roughly 15 weeks. For this clonotype: Its antigen has not been determined. One base away there is no much larger clone; base qualities are not given.

The library relied on 5' RACE. The sample was run on a NextSeq 500. To correct for sequencing error and PCR bias, the TCR library protocol tagged individual cDNA molecules with unique molecular identifiers. TCR alpha and beta chains were both sequenced, and the abundances of alpha and beta sequences in each sample were closely correlated with each other. Under the source paper's analysis protocol: Decombinator V4 was used to annotate TCR sequences for V gene, J gene and CDR3. TCRs were defined as expanded if a significant change between any two time points was detected under a Poisson model with p below 0.0001. TCR abundances were normalised to the total number of TCRs sequenced in each sample and reported as counts per million. TRAV1-2 paired with TRAJ12, TRAJ20 or TRAJ33 defined MAIT TCRs, while TRAV10 paired with TRAJ18 defined iNKT TCRs. VDJdb, accessed 1 November 2021, was searched for CMV, EBV and SARS-CoV-2 annotated TCRs, excluding TCRs annotated for multiple antigens. TCRdb reanalyzed the raw reads on its own, using fastp at Q25 for trimming and MiXCR for clone calling, and kept in-frame beta chains. Identical CDR3 protein sequences are pooled into one entry, listed with their most common genes and DNA. The V and J calls reflect TCRdb's pipeline rather than the authors' work. The sample table shows 100,000 to 130,000 distinct CDR3 sequences, and roughly 11% are seen once. The ten largest clonotypes hold about 8.1% of the sample.

Study-wide findings and limitations: VDJdb matching was skewed toward anti-spike CD8 responses and likely underestimated virus-specific expansions by missing private and CD4 specificities.

V and J are truncated by 8 bases and 2 bases respectively, leaving an intervening sequence of 19 bases. The CDR3 numbers 16 residues from cysteine through phenylalanine. Of all the DNA, just the CDR3 is kept, 48 bases in frame from base 1. The germline V gene (reference sequence) provides CDR1 LGHDT and CDR2 YNNKEL. The V and J segments used are TRBV3-1 and TRBJ2-1; TRBD2 is a possible D gene, resting on 6 matching bases. The receptor was derived from an adult who was a healthcare worker with PCR-confirmed SARS-CoV-2 infection or an uninfected control (not recorded which). Material: whole blood. The CDR3 is CASAHVSGPPYNEQFF. Here is the DNA: TGTGCCAGCGCGCACGTTAGCGGCCCCCCCTACAATGAGCAGTTCTTC.